The 18 T cell receptor beta chains in this list originate from one sample, sequenced in a study of shared clonotypes between healthy human individuals. The assay was immunoSEQ multiplex PCR, and TCRdb's table has in-frame clones only and misses some. This table holds some 1,100,000 clones, 75% to 80% found once. What was sequenced was memory CD4+ T cells from PBMCs. Subset reported: CD45RA-negative fraction. The receptors originated from a man between 18 and 35 years old in good health. Some clones in this sample may be carry-over from other donors' samples.

The chain has TRBV2 and TRBJ2-2; D perhaps matches TRBD1 (5 bases). Germline V CDR1 and CDR2: SNHLY, FYNNEI. V was shortened by 7 bases and J by 0 bases, with 9 bases between the two germline ends. The CDR3 is 14 residues long. CDR3 sequence (DNA): TGTGCCAGCACGCAGGGAACGAACACCGGGGAGCTGTTTTTT. This codes for CASTQGTNTGELFF.

The chain recombines TRBV6-6 with TRBJ1-1, with D perhaps TRBD1 (6 bases). This CDR3 is built from 14 residues. Per germline, CDR1 MNHNY and CDR2 SVGAGI (reference sequence). V lost 7 bases, J lost 3 bases, and 15 bases lay in between. The CDR3 bases are TGTGCCAGCACCGCAGGGGTGAGGGACACTGAAGCTTTCTTT. It is translated as CASTAGVRDTEAFF.

This clone is a singleton in its sample. V is TRBV28 and J is TRBJ2-1, with 9 bases lining up with TRBD2. V was pared by 3 bases and J by 5 bases, with 5 bases of the junction left unmatched. CDR1 is MDHEN and CDR2 is SYDVKM in the germline V gene. CDR3 length: 15 amino acids. The CDR3 DNA reads TGTGCCAGCAGTTTTCTGCTAGCGGGAAACAATGAGCAGTTCTTC. It yields the protein CASSFLLAGNNEQFF.

The chain has TRBV28 and TRBJ2-7; 7 nucleotides line up with TRBD1. The CDR3 is 14 residues long. Losses at the gene ends were 5 bases for V and 6 bases for J; bases not matched to a gene: 10. The germline CDR1 and CDR2 sequences are MDHEN and SYDVKM. Here the CDR3 reads CASSPQTGRPEQYF. CDR3 nucleotides: TGTGCCAGCAGTCCACAGACAGGGCGCCCCGAGCAGTACTTC.

The chain links TRBV29-1 to TRBJ1-2; D is unclear. Trimming took 3 bases from V and 4 from J, leaving 3 bases between them. Germline V gene data show CDR1 as SQVTM and CDR2 as ANQGSEA. The CDR3 loop spans 10 amino acids. The CDR3 region has the DNA TGCAGCGTTGACAGCTATGGCTACACCTTC. Translation gives CSVDSYGYTF.

Details on this clone: One base away lies a much larger clone, so this may be a sequencing read error. The chain uses TRBV5-1 and TRBJ2-3, with a possible D match to TRBD2 (6 bases). V was trimmed by 3 bases and J by 1 base, leaving 6 bases between them. CDR3 length: 13 amino acids. Per germline, CDR1 SGHRS and CDR2 YFSETQ. The CDR3 spells CASSWEGTDTQYF. The CDR3 DNA reads as TGCGCCAGCAGCTGGGAGGGCACAGATACGCAGTATTTT.

The V and J genes are TRBV7-9 and TRBJ1-5, with D perhaps matching TRBD1 (6 bases). Trimming pared 3 bases from V and 3 bases from J, leaving 9 bases between. The CDR3 extends over 14 amino acids. Germline V lookup: CDR1 SEHNR, CDR2 FQNEAQ (reference sequence). The CDR3 nucleotides read TGTGCCAGCAGCTTCGGACAGTCCAATCAGCCCCAGCATTTT. It translates to CASSFGQSNQPQHF.

The chain is built from TRBV28 and TRBJ2-4; the D gene is possibly TRBD1 (6 bases). With 4 bases removed from V and 0 bases from J, the gap between germline ends came to 19 bases. CDR3 length: 18 amino acids. Germline V lookup: CDR1 MDHEN, CDR2 SYDVKM. CDR3 nucleotides: TGTGCCAGCAGTTATTGGTCAGGGGCCGGACTAGCCAAAAACATTCAGTACTTC. This translates into CASSYWSGAGLAKNIQYF.

The chain employs TRBV28 and TRBJ1-2; D uncertain. V was clipped by 7 bases and J by 0 bases, with 18 bases between them. Germline CDR1 is MDHEN and CDR2 is SYDVKM. CDR3 size: 16 residues. The CDR3 DNA reads TGTGCCAGCACCCTGGGTGGCGGACCATCTAACTATGGCTACACCTTC. Its protein product is CASTLGGGPSNYGYTF.

The chain carries TRBV4-1 and TRBJ1-3; 8 bases align to TRBD1. Germline V CDR1 and CDR2: MGHRA, YSYEKL. J was trimmed by 6 bases and V by 0 bases; bases with no gene match: 7. The CDR3 runs to 16 residues. The DNA of the CDR3 is TGCGCCAGCAGCCAAGATCGGGACAGGATTCCAAACACCATATATTTT. Its protein is CASSQDRDRIPNTIYF.

Regarding this clone: A much larger clone lies one base from this, so it may be a read error. CDR3: CASSQAPSGSADTQYF. CDR3 in DNA: TGCGCCAGCAGCCAAGCTCCTAGCGGGAGTGCGGATACGCAGTATTTT. This chain joins TRBV5-4 and TRBJ2-3, with 10 bases aligning to TRBD2. CDR3 length: 16 amino acids. The germline V gene encodes CDR1 SGHNT and CDR2 YYREEE (reference sequence).

CDR3 DNA: TGTGCCAGCCAGGACAGGGTCAATCAGCCCCAGCATTTT. This encodes CASQDRVNQPQHF. This chain uses TRBV28 with TRBJ1-5; TRBD1 matches at 8 bases. V trimming: 8 bases; J trimming: 3 bases; junction bases outside the gene matches: 3. CDR1 is MDHEN and CDR2 is SYDVKM in the germline V gene. The CDR3 spans 13 residues.

Remarks on this clone: A junction end diverges from the germline sequence, so it may reflect a read error. The rearrangement links TRBV2 to TRBJ2-2, with TRBD2 matching 12 bases. Germline loops: CDR1 SNHLY, CDR2 FYNNEI. The CDR3 consists of 16 residues. CDR3 sequence (DNA): TGTGCCAGCAGCGAAGGGACTAGCGGGTTTACCGGGGAGCTGTTTTTT. Its translation: CASSEGTSGFTGELFF.

The rearrangement joins TRBV14 to TRBJ2-2; D not certain. The ends were cut back, 1 base at V and 4 bases at J, with 13 bases in the middle. This CDR3 has 16 residues. CDR1 is SGHDN, CDR2 FVKESK, per germline. This CDR3 reads CASSQVRAITTGELFF. The CDR3 coding sequence is TGTGCCAGCAGCCAAGTTCGGGCCATTACCACCGGGGAGCTGTTTTTT.

This clone has more than one count but fewer than ten. This chain's CDR3 is CSTGTGLLYGYTF. CDR3 coding DNA: TGCAGCACTGGGACAGGGCTGCTCTATGGCTACACCTTC. The chain recombines TRBV29-1 with TRBJ1-2; 9 nucleotides align to TRBD1. The germline V gene has CDR1 SQVTM and CDR2 ANQGSEA. This CDR3 is 13 amino acids long. V shed 8 bases, J shed 4 bases, and the junction held 8 bases outside the gene matches.

The chain recombines TRBV9 with TRBJ2-2, with a weak D call TRBD1 (6 bases). Trimming shortened V by 3 bases and J by 1 base, and 7 bases separated the two germline ends. This CDR3 contains 14 residues. CDR1 and CDR2 from the germline V gene are SGDLS and YYNGEE. CDR3 bases: TGTGCCAGCAGCGGAGGGGGGAACACCGGGGAGCTGTTTTTT. It codes for CASSGGGNTGELFF. Full variable domain (remainder filled in from reference TRBV9 and TRBJ2-2): DSGVTQTPKHLITATGQRVTLRCSPRSGDLSVYWYQQSLDQGLQFLIQYYNGEERAKGNILERFSAQQFPDLHSELNLSSLELGDSALYFCASSGGGNTGELFFGEGSRLTVL.

This chain links TRBV4-1 with TRBJ1-1; no reliable D call. The germline gives CDR1 MGHRA, CDR2 YSYEKL. V lost 1 base and J lost 1, with 10 bases in between. The CDR3 contains 15 residues. The CDR3 DNA reads TGCGCCAGCAGCCAAGGCTCCCGAAGGAACACTGAAGCTTTCTTT. This gives the protein CASSQGSRRNTEAFF.

The chain has TRBV18 and TRBJ1-5; D remains unclear. CDR1 and CDR2 (germline): KGHSH, LQKENI. The CDR3 contains 16 residues. The V gene lost 6 bases and the J gene lost 3 bases, with 18 bases spanning the gap. The CDR3 loop is CASSRNLGGNNQPQHF. CDR3 in DNA: TGTGCCAGCTCGAGGAATTTGGGAGGGAACAATCAGCCCCAGCATTTT. Drawing the rest from reference TRBV18 and TRBJ1-5, the complete variable domain is NAGVMQNPRHLVRRRGQEARLRCSPMKGHSHVYWYRQLPEEGLKFMVYLQKENIIDESGMPKERFSAEFPKEGPSILRIQQVVRGDSAAYFCASSRNLGGNNQPQHFGDGTRLSIL.